This entry describes one TCR beta chain. The entry originates in a study of T cell changes during pregnancy in multiple sclerosis. Method: immunoSEQ multiplex PCR; TCRdb's copy keeps in-frame clones and lacks some. The sample shows about 100,000 clones, 80% to 95% of them seen only once. Losses at the gene ends were 3 bases for V and 6 bases for J; bases not matched to a gene: 5. Germline CDR1 reads SGHTA; CDR2 reads FQGNSA. The CDR3 covers 13 residues. Source: peripheral blood, taken after pregnancy. The TCR originated in a female donor with multiple sclerosis, enrolled in a pregnancy study. The V call is TRBV7-2, the J call TRBJ2-7; 7 nucleotides line up with TRBD2. The CDR3 coding sequence is TGTGCCAGCAGCTTCGGGGAGGGAGCCGAGCAGTACTTC. The encoded protein is CASSFGEGAEQYF.